The clone carrying this T cell receptor (beta chain) was picked up many times. The record originates from a study of T cell repertoires in cytomegalovirus infection. The CDR3 has 11 amino acids. The V gene lost 8 bases and the J gene lost 5 bases, with 10 bases spanning the gap. One entry per CDR3 protein, called by TCRdb with MiXCR from the reads. The sample yields approximately 260,000 distinct CDR3 sequences, 15% to 20% seen once. This rearrangement joins TRBV12-3 or TRBV12-4 to TRBJ2-7; D uncertain. This sequence originates from a human donor in good health (CMV status not recorded). Some clones in this sample may be carry-over from other donors' samples. Sequenced input: CD8+ T cells from PBMCs. CDR3 region: CASQRWDEQYF. The DNA for the CDR3 is TGTGCCAGCCAGAGATGGGACGAGCAGTACTTC.